A selection of T cell receptor beta chains follows, all from one sample in a study of identical twins. TCRdb re-analysed the 5' RACE reads in MiXCR, keeping a single row per CDR3 protein. The sample contains some 900,000 distinct CDR3 sequences, about 12% of which appear only once. This sample also appeared in a second study, on yellow fever vaccine responses in identical twins.

What was sequenced was PBMCs. These receptors came from a woman under 30 in good health. The CDR3 runs from the conserved cysteine through the conserved F or W. A D gene is named only where the DNA matches it firmly. Rows may omit the clone size; those that give it use once, few, many or a size class.

J	V	size	D	CDR3	DNA
TRBJ1-1	TRBV20-1	.	.	CSASLPGRLGPEAFF	TGCAGTGCTAGTCTCCCGGGGAGATTGGGTCCTGAAGCTTTCTTT
TRBJ2-5	TRBV2	.	.	CASSQYAGSQETQYF	TGTGCCAGCAGTCAATATGCGGGAAGCCAAGAGACCCAGTACTTC
TRBJ2-5	TRBV7-2	few	TRBD1	CASSPPRRDRDGETQYF	TGTGCCAGCAGCCCCCCCCGGAGGGACAGGGATGGAGAGACCCAGTACTTC
TRBJ2-4	TRBV20-1	once	TRBD1	CSARDPTGRENIQYF	TGCAGTGCTAGAGATCCGACAGGGCGGGAAAACATTCAGTACTTC
TRBJ1-1	TRBV29-1	few	.	CSGLGRVNTEAFF	TGCAGCGGACTTGGACGGGTGAACACTGAAGCTTTCTTT
TRBJ2-1	TRBV18	once	TRBD2	CASSLRLAGEFYNEQFF	TGTGCCAGCTCACTCCGACTAGCGGGTGAATTCTACAATGAGCAGTTCTTC
TRBJ2-1	TRBV28	many	TRBD2	CASSLGPSGPYNEQFF	TGTGCCAGCAGTTTGGGTCCTAGCGGTCCCTACAATGAGCAGTTCTTC
TRBJ2-3	TRBV7-9	.	.	CASSSTIRSTDTQYF	TGTGCCAGCAGCTCGACGATTCGGAGCACAGATACGCAGTATTTT
TRBJ1-3	TRBV5-1	.	.	CASSWEGGSGNTIYF	TGCGCCAGCAGCTGGGAGGGAGGCTCTGGAAACACCATATATTTT
TRBJ2-1	TRBV19	few	TRBD1	CASRVTGGASSYNEQFF	TGTGCCAGTAGAGTAACAGGGGGCGCAAGCTCCTACAATGAGCAGTTCTTC
TRBJ2-1	TRBV5-1	.	.	CASSEQDSYNEQFF	TGCGCCAGCAGCGAACAGGACTCCTACAATGAGCAGTTCTTC
TRBJ2-1	TRBV29-1	many	TRBD2	CSVETSARAYNEQFF	TGCAGCGTTGAAACTAGCGCGAGGGCATACAATGAGCAGTTCTTC
TRBJ1-1	TRBV7-9	.	.	CASSLGFGQDSAEAFF	TGTGCCAGCAGCTTAGGCTTCGGGCAGGATTCAGCTGAAGCTTTCTTT
TRBJ1-2	TRBV20-1	.	.	CSARVQDLNYGYTF	TGCAGTGCTAGAGTACAGGATCTTAACTATGGCTACACCTTC
TRBJ2-3	TRBV11-2	.	TRBD2	CASSQLAGAGADTQYF	TGTGCCAGCAGCCAACTAGCGGGGGCCGGGGCAGATACGCAGTATTTT
TRBJ2-1	TRBV7-8	.	.	CASSLVSGTYNEQFF	TGTGCCAGCAGCTTAGTGTCCGGTACCTACAATGAGCAGTTCTTC
TRBJ2-3	TRBV5-1	many	TRBD1	CASSSRDRGAEDTQYF	TGCGCCAGCAGCTCCCGGGACAGGGGTGCCGAAGATACGCAGTATTTT
TRBJ2-3	TRBV21-1	.	.	CASSGERGHRTDTQYF	TGTGCCAGCAGCGGGGAGCGGGGACATCGCACAGATACGCAGTATTTT
TRBJ2-7	TRBV20-1	.	TRBD1	CSARDGDREPYEQYF	TGCAGTGCTAGAGATGGGGACAGAGAACCCTACGAGCAGTACTTC
TRBJ2-2	TRBV20-1	many	TRBD2	CSARGLAGGTNTGELFF	TGCAGTGCTAGAGGGCTAGCGGGGGGGACGAACACCGGGGAGCTGTTTTTT
TRBJ2-5	TRBV10-3	.	.	CANGAAEAQYF	TGTGCCAACGGGGCGGCGGAGGCCCAGTACTTC
TRBJ2-3	TRBV3-1	.	.	CASMLGFSTDTQYF	TGTGCCAGCATGTTAGGTTTTAGCACAGATACGCAGTATTTT
TRBJ1-6	TRBV5-1	few	.	CASSLGNSNSPLHF	TGCGCCAGCAGCTTGGGGAACAGTAATTCACCCCTCCACTTT
TRBJ2-3	TRBV27	.	TRBD2	CASSLYSGTIRTDTQYF	TGTGCCAGCAGTTTATACTCCGGGACTATACGCACAGATACGCAGTATTTT
TRBJ2-7	TRBV7-2	many	.	CASSLVLAYSYEQYF	TGTGCCAGCAGCTTAGTTCTAGCGTATTCCTACGAGCAGTACTTC
TRBJ2-1	TRBV20-1	.	TRBD2	CSALGLANRNEQFF	TGCAGTGCCCTGGGACTAGCTAATCGGAATGAGCAGTTCTTC
TRBJ2-1	TRBV6-6	few	.	CASSMRVHEQFF	TGTGCCAGCAGCATGAGGGTCCATGAGCAGTTCTTC
TRBJ1-2	TRBV5-1	.	.	CASSLVTTGGYTF	TGCGCCAGCAGCTTGGTGACTACAGGCGGCTACACCTTC
TRBJ2-1	TRBV12-3/TRBV12-4	few	TRBD2	CASSFPAGSSNEQFF	TGTGCCAGCAGTTTTCCAGCGGGGAGCTCCAATGAGCAGTTCTTC
TRBJ2-5	TRBV29-1	.	TRBD1	CSVARDRCGETQYF	TGCAGCGTAGCCCGGGACAGGTGTGGGGAGACCCAGTACTTC
TRBJ2-1	TRBV7-9	few	TRBD1	CASTLLGTGNSNEQFF	TGTGCCAGCACCCTACTAGGGACAGGGAATAGCAATGAGCAGTTCTTC
TRBJ2-2	TRBV9	.	TRBD2	CASSPQTGTGIAGGPGELFF	TGTGCCAGCAGCCCACAAACCGGGACAGGAATAGCGGGAGGGCCCGGGGAGCTGTTTTTT
TRBJ2-3	TRBV5-1	.	.	CASRLEDTQYF	TGCGCCAGCCGCCTAGAAGATACGCAGTATTTT
TRBJ2-3	TRBV5-4	few	.	CASSLGHNADTQYF	TGTGCCAGCAGCTTGGGACATAATGCAGATACGCAGTATTTT
TRBJ1-6	TRBV12-3/TRBV12-4	.	.	CASSQNRDSPLHF	TGTGCCAGCAGCCAAAACAGGGATTCACCCCTCCACTTT
TRBJ2-1	TRBV5-1	.	.	CASSLAGLPYNEQFF	TGCGCCAGCAGCTTGGCCGGACTACCATACAATGAGCAGTTCTTC
TRBJ2-1	TRBV7-2	.	.	CASSPGGTAGYNEQFF	TGTGCCAGCAGCCCTGGGGGGACGGCCGGCTACAATGAGCAGTTCTTC
TRBJ2-3	TRBV20-1	.	TRBD2	CSARKTSGSTDTQYF	TGCAGTGCTAGGAAGACTAGCGGCAGCACAGATACGCAGTATTTT
TRBJ1-2	TRBV3-1	few	.	CASSQFSGVYGYTF	TGTGCCAGCAGCCAATTTTCAGGGGTCTATGGCTACACCTTC
TRBJ2-3	TRBV4-1	few	TRBD2	CASSQELRREFLPNTQYF	TGCGCCAGCAGCCAAGAGCTTAGGCGGGAGTTTCTTCCTAATACGCAGTATTTT
TRBJ1-1	TRBV10-3	many	.	CAISERQRLDTEAFF	TGTGCCATCAGTGAACGACAGAGGCTCGACACTGAAGCTTTCTTT
TRBJ2-7	TRBV4-1	.	.	CASSQGYPGRVYEQYF	TGCGCCAGCAGCCAAGGGTACCCCGGTCGGGTCTACGAGCAGTACTTC
TRBJ1-1	TRBV5-5	few	.	CASSLRWGGSEAFF	TGTGCCAGCAGCTTGAGATGGGGGGGTTCTGAAGCTTTCTTT
TRBJ1-1	TRBV12-3/TRBV12-4	many	TRBD1	CASSLVGQANTEAFF	TGTGCCAGCAGTTTAGTAGGACAGGCGAACACTGAAGCTTTCTTT
TRBJ2-6	TRBV7-9	.	.	CASSVSNYSGANVLTF	TGTGCCAGCAGCGTCTCGAATTACTCTGGGGCCAACGTCCTGACTTTC
TRBJ2-5	TRBV27	.	TRBD1	CASSFDRGRETQYF	TGTGCCAGCAGTTTTGACAGGGGGCGAGAGACCCAGTACTTC
TRBJ2-3	TRBV5-6	few	.	CASSPEFSTDTQYF	TGTGCCAGCAGCCCAGAGTTCAGCACAGATACGCAGTATTTT